A selection of T cell receptor beta chains follows, all from one sample in a study of human T cells and chemical hapten exposure. TCRdb processed the RACE reads anew with MiXCR; each CDR3 protein has one entry. The sample carries roughly 130,000 distinct CDR3 sequences, about 9% recorded once. Specimen: whole blood. These receptors originate from a male donor in good health. Some clones in this sample may be carry-over from other donors' samples. CDR3s include the opening cysteine and the closing phenylalanine or tryptophan.

V	J	CDR3
TRBV6-1	TRBJ1-3	CASSEAGGAGNTIYF
TRBV6-2/TRBV6-3	TRBJ1-5	CASSPTQEYDRPNQPQHF
TRBV29-1	TRBJ2-5	CSVEVTGTPREAQYF
TRBV6-2/TRBV6-3	TRBJ2-7	CASSRRGGEQYF
TRBV27	TRBJ2-1	CASSLLRGTGDLVREQFF
TRBV7-6	TRBJ1-1	CASSQRQGAFTEAFF
TRBV12-3/TRBV12-4	TRBJ2-1	CASSSRTGEDNEQFF
TRBV29-1	TRBJ1-2	CSVDRRGLYGYTF
TRBV6-5	TRBJ1-1	CASSYAGATNTEAFF
TRBV6-5	TRBJ1-1	CASSYRQGGTEAFF
TRBV5-1	TRBJ2-3	CAGSRGQGSTDTQYF
TRBV4-3	TRBJ2-1	CASSQDRGYSYNEQFF
TRBV12-3/TRBV12-4	TRBJ2-2	CASSSLHRAGELFF
TRBV20-1	TRBJ2-1	CSAMTGTTDREQFF
TRBV10-3	TRBJ2-7	CAISDPSSSRGREQYF
TRBV25-1	TRBJ1-1	CASSELEWRNGATEAFF
TRBV4-2	TRBJ2-1	CASSQAGPRSYNEQFF
TRBV7-9	TRBJ2-1	CASSPGGSEQFF
TRBV10-1	TRBJ2-2	CASIISGRPNTGELFF
TRBV5-1	TRBJ2-7	CASSLKTGSAGEQYF
TRBV2	TRBJ1-3	CASSAKTGHGNTIYF
TRBV29-1	TRBJ2-7	CSVEAPRTGDYEQYF
TRBV6-5	TRBJ1-1	CASIMNTEAFF
TRBV2	TRBJ1-4	CASSQSRDSLFF
TRBV9	TRBJ2-6	CASSPRREMYSGANVLSF
TRBV6-2/TRBV6-3	TRBJ2-3	CASSYDFTDTQYF
TRBV19	TRBJ1-1	CASKGWRNTEAFF
TRBV12-3/TRBV12-4	TRBJ2-3	CASSSRAKDTQYF
TRBV4-1	TRBJ2-5	CASSQAQGAQETQYF
TRBV5-1	TRBJ2-3	CASSLVLTDTQYF